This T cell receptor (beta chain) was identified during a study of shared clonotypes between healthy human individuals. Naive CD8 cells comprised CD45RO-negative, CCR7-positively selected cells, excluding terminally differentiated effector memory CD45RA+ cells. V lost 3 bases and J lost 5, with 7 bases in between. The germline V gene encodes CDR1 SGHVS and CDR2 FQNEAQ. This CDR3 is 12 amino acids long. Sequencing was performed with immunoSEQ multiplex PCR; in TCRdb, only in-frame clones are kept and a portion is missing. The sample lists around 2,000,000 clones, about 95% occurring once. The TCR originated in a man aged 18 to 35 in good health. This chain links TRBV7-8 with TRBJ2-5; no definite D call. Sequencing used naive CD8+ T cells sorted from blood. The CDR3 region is CASSLLRETQYF. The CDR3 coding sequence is TGTGCCAGCAGCTTGCTCAGGGAGACCCAGTACTTC.